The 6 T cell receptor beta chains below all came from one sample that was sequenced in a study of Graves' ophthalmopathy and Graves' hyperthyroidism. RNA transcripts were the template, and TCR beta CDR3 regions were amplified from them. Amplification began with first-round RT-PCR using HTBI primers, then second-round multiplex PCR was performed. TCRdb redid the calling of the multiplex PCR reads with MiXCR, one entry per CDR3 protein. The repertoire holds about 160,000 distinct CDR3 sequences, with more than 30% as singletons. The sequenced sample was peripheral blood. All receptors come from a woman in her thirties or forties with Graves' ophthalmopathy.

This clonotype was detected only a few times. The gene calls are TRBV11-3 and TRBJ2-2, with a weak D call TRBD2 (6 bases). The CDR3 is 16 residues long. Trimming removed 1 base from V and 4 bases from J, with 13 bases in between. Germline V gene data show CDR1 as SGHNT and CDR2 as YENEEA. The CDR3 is CASSLGGIGSTGELFF. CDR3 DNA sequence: TGTGCCAGCAGCTTAGGCGGGATCGGTAGCACCGGGGAGCTGTTTTTT.

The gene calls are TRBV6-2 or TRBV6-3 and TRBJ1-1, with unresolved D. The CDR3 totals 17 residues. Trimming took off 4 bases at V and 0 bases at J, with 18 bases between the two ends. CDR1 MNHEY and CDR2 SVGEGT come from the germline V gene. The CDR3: CASSSETLNPMNTEAFF. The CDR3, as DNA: TGTGCCAGCAGTTCGGAGACACTAAACCCAATGAACACTGAAGCTTTCTTT.

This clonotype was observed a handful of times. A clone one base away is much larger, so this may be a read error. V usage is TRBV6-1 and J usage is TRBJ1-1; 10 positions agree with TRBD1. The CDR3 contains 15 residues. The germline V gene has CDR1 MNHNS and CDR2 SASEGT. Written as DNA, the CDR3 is TGTGCCGGCAGAGATACGGGACAGGGGACCACTGAAGCTTTCTTT. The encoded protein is CAGRDTGQGTTEAFF.

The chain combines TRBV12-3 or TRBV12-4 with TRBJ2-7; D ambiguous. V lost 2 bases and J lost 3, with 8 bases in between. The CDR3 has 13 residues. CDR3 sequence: CASSLNGDYEQYF. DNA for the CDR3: TGTGCCAGCAGTTTAAACGGAGACTACGAGCAGTACTTC.

Written as DNA, the CDR3 is TGTGCCAGCGGACAGGGGCTCGATCAGCCCCAGCATTTT. Translating gives CASGQGLDQPQHF. The chain is built from TRBV12-3 or TRBV12-4 and TRBJ1-5; 9 bases are a match to TRBD1. Trimming cost V 8 bases and J 5 bases; bases outside gene matches: 4. CDR3 length equals 13 residues.

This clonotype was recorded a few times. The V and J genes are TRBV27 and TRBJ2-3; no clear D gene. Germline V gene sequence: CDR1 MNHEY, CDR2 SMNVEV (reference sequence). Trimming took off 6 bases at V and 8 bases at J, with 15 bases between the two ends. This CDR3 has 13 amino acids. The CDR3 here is CASSLTSYGTQYF. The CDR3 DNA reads TGTGCCAGCAGCTTGACGTCGTACGGTACGCAGTATTTT.